The TCR beta chain described here comes from a study of Graves' ophthalmopathy and Graves' hyperthyroidism. The CDR3 has 14 residues. V lost 2 bases and J 4 bases, leaving 12 bases between the germline ends. Amplification targeted the TCR beta CDR3 regions, with RNA transcripts as the source material. RT-PCR was first run with HTBI primers, then multiplex PCR in a second round. TCRdb redid the calling of the multiplex PCR reads with MiXCR, one entry per CDR3 protein. The repertoire includes a few hundred thousand distinct CDR3 sequences, roughly 20% of them detected once, and around 3.2% sits in the top ten. This clonotype was recorded many times.

This chain uses TRBV12-3 or TRBV12-4 with TRBJ2-7; D might be TRBD2 (5 bases). Material for sequencing was peripheral blood. The sequence derives from a woman between 18 and 29 years old with stable Graves' hyperthyroidism. CDR3 sequence: CASSLRGFRYEQYF. The DNA of the CDR3 is TGTGCCAGCAGTTTAAGAGGGTTCCGGTACGAGCAGTACTTC.